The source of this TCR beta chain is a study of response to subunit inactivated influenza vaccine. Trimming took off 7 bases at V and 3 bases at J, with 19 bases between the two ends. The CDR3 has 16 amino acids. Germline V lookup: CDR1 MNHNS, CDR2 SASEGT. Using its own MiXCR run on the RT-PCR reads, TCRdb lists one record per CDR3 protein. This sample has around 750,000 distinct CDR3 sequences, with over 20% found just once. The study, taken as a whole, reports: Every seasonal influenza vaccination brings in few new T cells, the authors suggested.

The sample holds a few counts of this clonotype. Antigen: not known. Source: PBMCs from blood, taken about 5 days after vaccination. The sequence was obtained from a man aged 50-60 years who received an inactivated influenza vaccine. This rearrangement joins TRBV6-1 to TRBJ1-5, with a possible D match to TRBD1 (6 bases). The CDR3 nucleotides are TGTGCCAGCACCCCGGGGGGTTGGACAGTCAATCAGCCCCAGCATTTT. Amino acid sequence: CASTPGGWTVNQPQHF.